The sequence of this T cell receptor beta chain was determined in a study of spatial heterogeneity in lung cancer. Study as a whole: The count of detected beta-chain sequences consistently exceeded that of alpha-chain sequences. Findings of the study overall: Ubiquitous expanded tumor TCRs showed up in blood more at resection than follow-up.

This clonotype appeared many times. Its antigen remains unknown. A unique molecular identifier was attached to every TCR cDNA molecule. TCRdb fed the 5' RACE reads into MiXCR, producing one record per CDR3 protein. The top ten hold under 80% of the sample, which has 6,500 or so distinct CDR3 sequences, around 6.3% seen once. Trimming shortened V by 7 bases and J by 3 bases, and 13 bases separated the two germline ends. This CDR3 is 15 amino acids long. Germline V gene sequence: CDR1 SNHLY, CDR2 FYNNEI. Time point described: sample taken at primary tumor resection. The donors, about 74 patients with untreated early-stage non-small cell lung cancer, provided the samples.

This specimen consisted of PBMCs, obtained at surgery. The sequence was obtained from a male donor with early-stage non-small cell lung cancer. The chain has TRBV2 and TRBJ1-6, with no clear D. The CDR3 sequence: CASTLVGYYNSPLHF. The CDR3 DNA reads TGTGCCAGCACGTTGGTAGGGTACTATAATTCACCCCTCCACTTT.